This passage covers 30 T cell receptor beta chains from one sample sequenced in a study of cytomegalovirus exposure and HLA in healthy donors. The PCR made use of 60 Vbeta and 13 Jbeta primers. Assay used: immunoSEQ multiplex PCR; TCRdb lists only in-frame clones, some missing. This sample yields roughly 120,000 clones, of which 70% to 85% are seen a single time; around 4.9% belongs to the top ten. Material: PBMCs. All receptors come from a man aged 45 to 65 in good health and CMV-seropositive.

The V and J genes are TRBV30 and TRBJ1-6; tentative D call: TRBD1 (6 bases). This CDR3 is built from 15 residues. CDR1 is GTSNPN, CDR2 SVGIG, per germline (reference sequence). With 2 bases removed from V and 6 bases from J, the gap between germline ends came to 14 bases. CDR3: CAWSLQRGANSPLHF. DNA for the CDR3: TGTGCCTGGAGTCTCCAGCGGGGGGCTAATTCACCCCTCCACTTT.

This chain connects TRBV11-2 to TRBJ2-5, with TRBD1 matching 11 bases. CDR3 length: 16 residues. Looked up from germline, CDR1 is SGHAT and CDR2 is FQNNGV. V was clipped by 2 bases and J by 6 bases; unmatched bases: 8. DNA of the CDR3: TGTGCCAGCAGCTTACGGACAGGGGGCAATTGGCAGACCCAGTACTTC. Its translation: CASSLRTGGNWQTQYF.

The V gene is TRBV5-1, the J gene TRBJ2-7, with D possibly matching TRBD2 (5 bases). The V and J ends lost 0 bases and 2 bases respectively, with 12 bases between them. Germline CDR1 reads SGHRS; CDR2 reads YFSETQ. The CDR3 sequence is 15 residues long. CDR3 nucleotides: TGCGCCAGCAGCTTGGGGCAGCCGGGGACCTACGAGCAGTACTTC. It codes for CASSLGQPGTYEQYF.

The CDR3 DNA is TGTGCCAGCAGCTTAGATACTAACAATGAGCAGTTCTTC. Its protein is CASSLDTNNEQFF. The chain links TRBV11-3 to TRBJ2-1; D not resolved. CDR1 and CDR2 (germline): SGHNT, YENEEA. This CDR3 region has 13 residues. V lost 0 bases and J 5 bases, leaving 5 bases between the germline ends.

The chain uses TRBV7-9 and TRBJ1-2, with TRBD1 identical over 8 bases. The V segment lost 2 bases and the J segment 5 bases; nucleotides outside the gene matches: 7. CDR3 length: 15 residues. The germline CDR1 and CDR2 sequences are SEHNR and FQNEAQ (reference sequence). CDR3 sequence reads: CASSLISGGGYGYTF. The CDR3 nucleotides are TGTGCCAGCAGCTTAATCTCAGGGGGCGGATATGGCTACACCTTC.

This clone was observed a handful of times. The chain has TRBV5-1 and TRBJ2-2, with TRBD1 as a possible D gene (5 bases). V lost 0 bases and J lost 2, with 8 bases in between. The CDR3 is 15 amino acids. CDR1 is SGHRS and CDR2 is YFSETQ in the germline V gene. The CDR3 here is CASSLGQRNTGELFF. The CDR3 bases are TGCGCCAGCAGCTTGGGACAGAGAAACACCGGGGAGCTGTTTTTT.

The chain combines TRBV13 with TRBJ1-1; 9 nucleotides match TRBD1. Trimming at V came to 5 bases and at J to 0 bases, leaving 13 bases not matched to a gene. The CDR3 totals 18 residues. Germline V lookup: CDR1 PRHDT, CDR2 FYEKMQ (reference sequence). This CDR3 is CASSLTLGQGWMNTEAFF. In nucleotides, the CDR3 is TGTGCCAGCAGCCTAACCCTGGGACAGGGCTGGATGAACACTGAAGCTTTCTTT.

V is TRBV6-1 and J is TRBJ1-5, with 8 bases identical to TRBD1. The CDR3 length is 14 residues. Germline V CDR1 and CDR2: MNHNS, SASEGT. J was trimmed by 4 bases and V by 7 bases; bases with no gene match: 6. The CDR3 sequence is CASTWDRKNQPQHF. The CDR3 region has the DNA TGTGCCAGCACATGGGACAGGAAAAATCAGCCCCAGCATTTT.

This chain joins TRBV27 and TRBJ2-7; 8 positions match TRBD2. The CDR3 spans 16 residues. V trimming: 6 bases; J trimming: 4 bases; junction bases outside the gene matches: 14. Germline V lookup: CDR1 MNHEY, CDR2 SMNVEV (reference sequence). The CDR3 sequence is CASRIGGAGEFYEQYF. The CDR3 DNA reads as TGTGCCAGCAGGATCGGGGGGGCAGGAGAGTTTTACGAGCAGTACTTC.

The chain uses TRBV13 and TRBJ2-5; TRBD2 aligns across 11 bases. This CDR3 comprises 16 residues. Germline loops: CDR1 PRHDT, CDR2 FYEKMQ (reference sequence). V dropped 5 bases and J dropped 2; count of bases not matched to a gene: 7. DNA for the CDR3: TGTGCCAGCAGCCCTCTTAGCGGGGGGGTTCAAGAGACCCAGTACTTC. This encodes CASSPLSGGVQETQYF.

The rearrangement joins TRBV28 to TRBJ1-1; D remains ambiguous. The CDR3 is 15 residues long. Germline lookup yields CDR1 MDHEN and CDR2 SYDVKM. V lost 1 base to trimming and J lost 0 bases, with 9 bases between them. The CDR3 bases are TGTGCCAGCAGTTTATACTCAACAGTGAACACTGAAGCTTTCTTT. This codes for CASSLYSTVNTEAFF.

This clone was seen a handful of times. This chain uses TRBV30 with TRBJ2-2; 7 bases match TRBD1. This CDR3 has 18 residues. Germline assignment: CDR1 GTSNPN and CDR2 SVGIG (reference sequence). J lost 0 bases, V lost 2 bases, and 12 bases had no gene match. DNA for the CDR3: TGTGCCTGGAGTCTCGGCAGGGGGATCTTTGCGAACACCGGGGAGCTGTTTTTT. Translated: CAWSLGRGIFANTGELFF. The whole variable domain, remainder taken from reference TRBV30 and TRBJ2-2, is SQTIHQWPATLVQPVGSPLSLECTVEGTSNPNLYWYRQAAGRGLQLLFYSVGIGQISSEVPQNLSASRPQDRQFILSSKKLLLSDSGFYLCAWSLGRGIFANTGELFFGEGSRLTVL.

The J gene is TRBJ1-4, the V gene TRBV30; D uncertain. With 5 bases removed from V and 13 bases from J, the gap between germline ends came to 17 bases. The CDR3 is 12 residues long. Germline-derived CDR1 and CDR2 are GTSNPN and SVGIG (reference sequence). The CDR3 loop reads CAWAAGAGGLFF. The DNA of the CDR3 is TGTGCCTGGGCCGCCGGCGCGGGAGGACTGTTTTTT.

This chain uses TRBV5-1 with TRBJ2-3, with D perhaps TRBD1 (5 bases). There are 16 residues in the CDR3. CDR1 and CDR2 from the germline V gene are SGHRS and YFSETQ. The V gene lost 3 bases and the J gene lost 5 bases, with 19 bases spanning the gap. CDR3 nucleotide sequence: TGCGCCAGCAGCTACGACCCAGGGAAAGGTGGAGATACGCAGTATTTT. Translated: CASSYDPGKGGDTQYF.

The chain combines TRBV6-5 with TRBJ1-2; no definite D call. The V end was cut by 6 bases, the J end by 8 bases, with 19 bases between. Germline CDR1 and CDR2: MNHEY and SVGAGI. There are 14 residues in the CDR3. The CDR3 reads CASSRATGIGGYTF. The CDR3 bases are TGTGCCAGCAGCCGCGCGACGGGGATCGGGGGCTACACCTTC.

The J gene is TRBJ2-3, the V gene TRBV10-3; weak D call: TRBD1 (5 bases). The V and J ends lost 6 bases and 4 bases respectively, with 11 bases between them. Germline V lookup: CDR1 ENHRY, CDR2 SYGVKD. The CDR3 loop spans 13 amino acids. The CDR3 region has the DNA TGTGCCATCAGGGACCAAGGGGCAGATACGCAGTATTTT. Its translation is CAIRDQGADTQYF.

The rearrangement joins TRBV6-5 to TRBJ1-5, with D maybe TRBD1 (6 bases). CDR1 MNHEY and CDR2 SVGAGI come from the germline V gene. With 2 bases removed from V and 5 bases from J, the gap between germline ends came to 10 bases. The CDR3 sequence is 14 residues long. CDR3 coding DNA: TGTGCCAGCAGTTACCGGGCAGGGGATCAGCCCCAGCATTTT. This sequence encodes CASSYRAGDQPQHF.

CDR3 sequence: CASSYVGTSGIYEQYF. CDR3 sequence (DNA): TGTGCCAGCAGTTACGTCGGGACTAGCGGGATCTACGAGCAGTACTTC. The chain employs TRBV6-6 and TRBJ2-5, with 13 bases that match TRBD2. The J call may be faulty, since TRBJ2-7 better matches the DNA end. The CDR3 covers 16 residues. Per germline, CDR1 MNHNY and CDR2 SVGAGI (reference sequence).

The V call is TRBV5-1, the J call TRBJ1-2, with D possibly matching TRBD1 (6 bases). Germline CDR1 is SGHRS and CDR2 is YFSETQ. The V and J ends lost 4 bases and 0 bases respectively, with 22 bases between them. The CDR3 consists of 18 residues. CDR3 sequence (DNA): TGCGCCAGCAGCCTCAGCGGACAGATTACTTCGACTAACTATGGCTACACCTTC. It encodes CASSLSGQITSTNYGYTF.

The CDR3 region has the DNA TGTGCCAGCAGCGATCCGGGACAGGAGTTAATGAACACTGAAGCTTTCTTT. Encoded protein: CASSDPGQELMNTEAFF. The chain recombines TRBV9 with TRBJ1-1; 8 nucleotides align to TRBD1. V lost 3 bases and J lost 0; bases outside the gene matches: 10. CDR1 SGDLS and CDR2 YYNGEE come from the germline V gene. The CDR3 is made up of 17 amino acids.

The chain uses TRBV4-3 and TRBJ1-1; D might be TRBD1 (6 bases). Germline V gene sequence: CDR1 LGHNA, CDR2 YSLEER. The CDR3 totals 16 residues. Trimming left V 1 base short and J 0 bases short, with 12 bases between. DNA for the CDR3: TGCGCCAGCAGCCAAGCGGGGGGCGGAATGAACACTGAAGCTTTCTTT. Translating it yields CASSQAGGGMNTEAFF.

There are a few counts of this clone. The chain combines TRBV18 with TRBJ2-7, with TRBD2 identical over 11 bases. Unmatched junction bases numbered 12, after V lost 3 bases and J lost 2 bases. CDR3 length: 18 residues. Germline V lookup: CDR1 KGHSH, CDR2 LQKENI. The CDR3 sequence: CASSPRQVSGRAAYEQYF. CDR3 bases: TGTGCCAGCTCACCGCGCCAAGTTAGCGGGAGGGCCGCCTACGAGCAGTACTTC.

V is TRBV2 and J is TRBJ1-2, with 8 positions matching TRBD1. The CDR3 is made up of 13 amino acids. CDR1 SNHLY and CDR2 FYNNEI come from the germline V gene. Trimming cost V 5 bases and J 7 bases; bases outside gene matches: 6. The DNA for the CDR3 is TGTGCCAGCAGTCGTGCTACAGGGGGTGGCTACACCTTC. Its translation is CASSRATGGGYTF.

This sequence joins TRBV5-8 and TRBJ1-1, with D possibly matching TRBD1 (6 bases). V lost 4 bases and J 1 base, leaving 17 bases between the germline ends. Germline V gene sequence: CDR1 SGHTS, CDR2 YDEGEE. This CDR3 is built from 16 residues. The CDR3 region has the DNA TGTGCCAGCAGCCTAGGACAGTACAATTCGAACACTGAAGCTTTCTTT. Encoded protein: CASSLGQYNSNTEAFF.

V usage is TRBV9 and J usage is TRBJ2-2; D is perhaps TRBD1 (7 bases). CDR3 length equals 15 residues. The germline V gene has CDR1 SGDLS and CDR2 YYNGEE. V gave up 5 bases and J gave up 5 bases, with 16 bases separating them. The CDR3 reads CASRTGEVRTGELFF. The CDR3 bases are TGTGCCAGCAGAACAGGGGAGGTTAGAACCGGGGAGCTGTTTTTT.

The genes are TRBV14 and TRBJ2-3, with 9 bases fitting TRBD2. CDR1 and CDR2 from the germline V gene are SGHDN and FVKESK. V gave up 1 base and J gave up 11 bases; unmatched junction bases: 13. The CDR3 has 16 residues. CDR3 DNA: TGTGCCAGCAGCCAAGTAGCGGGAGCCCCGCCCAATGAGCAGTATTTT. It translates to CASSQVAGAPPNEQYF.

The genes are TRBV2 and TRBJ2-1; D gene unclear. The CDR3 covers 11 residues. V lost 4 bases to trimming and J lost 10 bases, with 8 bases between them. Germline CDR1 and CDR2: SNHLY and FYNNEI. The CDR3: CASSVLIEQFF. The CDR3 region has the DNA TGTGCCAGCAGTGTTTTAATAGAGCAGTTCTTC.

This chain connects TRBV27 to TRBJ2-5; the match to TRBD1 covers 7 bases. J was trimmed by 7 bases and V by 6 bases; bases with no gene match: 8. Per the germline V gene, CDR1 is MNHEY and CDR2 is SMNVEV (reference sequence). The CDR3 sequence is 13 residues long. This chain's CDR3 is CASSNRQGGTQYF. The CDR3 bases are TGTGCCAGCAGCAATCGACAGGGTGGGACCCAGTACTTC.

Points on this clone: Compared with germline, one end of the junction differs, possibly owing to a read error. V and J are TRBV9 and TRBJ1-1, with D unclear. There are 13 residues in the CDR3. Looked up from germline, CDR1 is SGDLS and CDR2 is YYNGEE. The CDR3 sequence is CASSPSGNTEASF. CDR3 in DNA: TGTGCCAGCAGCCCGTCGGGTAACACTGAAGCTTCCTTT.

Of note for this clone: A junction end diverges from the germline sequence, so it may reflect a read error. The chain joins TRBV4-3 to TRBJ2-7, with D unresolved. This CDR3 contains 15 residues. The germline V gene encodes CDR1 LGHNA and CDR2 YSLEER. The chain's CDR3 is CASSQAHGSTYERYF. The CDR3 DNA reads TGCGCCAGCAGCCAAGCGCACGGAAGCACCTACGAGCGGTACTTC.